This T cell receptor (beta chain) derives from a study of T cell changes during pregnancy in multiple sclerosis. Trimming removed 3 bases from V and 7 bases from J; junction bases left unmatched: 14. There are 18 residues in the CDR3. The germline CDR1 and CDR2 sequences are GTSNPN and SVGIG (reference sequence). TCRdb's table, derived via immunoSEQ multiplex PCR, lists solely in-frame clones and lacks some. The sample includes 50,000 to 70,000 clones, roughly 91% of them seen just once. This TCR derives from a female donor in good health, enrolled as a control in a pregnancy study. The starting material was peripheral blood, obtained after pregnancy. The chain employs TRBV30 and TRBJ2-1; TRBD2 aligns across 14 bases. The CDR3: CAWSLTGLAGVGGNEQFF. CDR3 in DNA: TGTGCCTGGAGCCTAACGGGACTAGCGGGGGTAGGGGGAAATGAGCAGTTCTTC. Full variable domain (rest looked up from reference TRBV30 and TRBJ2-1): SQTIHQWPATLVQPVGSPLSLECTVEGTSNPNLYWYRQAAGRGLQLLFYSVGIGQISSEVPQNLSASRPQDRQFILSSKKLLLSDSGFYLCAWSLTGLAGVGGNEQFFGPGTRLTVL.